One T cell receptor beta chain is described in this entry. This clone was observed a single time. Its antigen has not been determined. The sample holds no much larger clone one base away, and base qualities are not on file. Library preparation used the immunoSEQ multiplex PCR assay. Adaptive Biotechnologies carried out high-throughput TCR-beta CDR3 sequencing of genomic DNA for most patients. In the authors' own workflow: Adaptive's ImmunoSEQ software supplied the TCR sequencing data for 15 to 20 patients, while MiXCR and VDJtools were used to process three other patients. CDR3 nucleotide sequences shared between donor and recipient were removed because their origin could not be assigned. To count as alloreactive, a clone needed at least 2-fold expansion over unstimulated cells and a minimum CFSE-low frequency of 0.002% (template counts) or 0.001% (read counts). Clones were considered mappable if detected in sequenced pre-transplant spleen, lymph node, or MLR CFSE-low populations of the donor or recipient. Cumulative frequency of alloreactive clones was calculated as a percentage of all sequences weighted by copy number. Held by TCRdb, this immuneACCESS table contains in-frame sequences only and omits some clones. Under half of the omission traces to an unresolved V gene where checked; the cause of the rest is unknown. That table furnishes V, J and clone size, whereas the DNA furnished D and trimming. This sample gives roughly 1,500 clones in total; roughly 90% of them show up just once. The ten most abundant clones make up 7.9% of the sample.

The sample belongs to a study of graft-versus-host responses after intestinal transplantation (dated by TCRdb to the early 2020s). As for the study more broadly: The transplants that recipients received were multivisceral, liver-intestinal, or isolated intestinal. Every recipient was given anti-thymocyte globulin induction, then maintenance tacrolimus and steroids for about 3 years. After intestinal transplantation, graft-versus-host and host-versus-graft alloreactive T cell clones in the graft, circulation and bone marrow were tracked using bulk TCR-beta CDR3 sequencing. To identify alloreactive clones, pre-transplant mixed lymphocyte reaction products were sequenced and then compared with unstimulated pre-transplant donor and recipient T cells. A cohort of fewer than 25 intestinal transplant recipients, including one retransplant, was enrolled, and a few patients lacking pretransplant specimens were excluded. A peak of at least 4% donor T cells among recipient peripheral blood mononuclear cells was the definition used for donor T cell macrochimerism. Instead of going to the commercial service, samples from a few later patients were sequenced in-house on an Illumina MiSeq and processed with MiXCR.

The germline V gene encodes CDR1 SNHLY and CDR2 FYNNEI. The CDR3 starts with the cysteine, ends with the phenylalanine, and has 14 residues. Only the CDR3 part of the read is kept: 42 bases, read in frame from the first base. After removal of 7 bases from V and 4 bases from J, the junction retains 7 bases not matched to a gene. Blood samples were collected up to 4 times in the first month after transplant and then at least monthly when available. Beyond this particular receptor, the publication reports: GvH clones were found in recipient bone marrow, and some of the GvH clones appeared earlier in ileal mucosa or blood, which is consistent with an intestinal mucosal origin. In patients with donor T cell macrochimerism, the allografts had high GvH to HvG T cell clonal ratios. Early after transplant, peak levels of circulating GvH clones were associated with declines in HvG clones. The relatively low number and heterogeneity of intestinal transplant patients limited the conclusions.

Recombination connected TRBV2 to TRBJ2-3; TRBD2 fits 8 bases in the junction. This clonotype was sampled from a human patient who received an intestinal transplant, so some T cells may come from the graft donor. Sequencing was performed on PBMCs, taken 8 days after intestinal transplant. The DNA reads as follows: TGTGCCAGCATCCAAGCGGGAGCCCCAGATACGCAGTATTTT. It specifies CASIQAGAPDTQYF.